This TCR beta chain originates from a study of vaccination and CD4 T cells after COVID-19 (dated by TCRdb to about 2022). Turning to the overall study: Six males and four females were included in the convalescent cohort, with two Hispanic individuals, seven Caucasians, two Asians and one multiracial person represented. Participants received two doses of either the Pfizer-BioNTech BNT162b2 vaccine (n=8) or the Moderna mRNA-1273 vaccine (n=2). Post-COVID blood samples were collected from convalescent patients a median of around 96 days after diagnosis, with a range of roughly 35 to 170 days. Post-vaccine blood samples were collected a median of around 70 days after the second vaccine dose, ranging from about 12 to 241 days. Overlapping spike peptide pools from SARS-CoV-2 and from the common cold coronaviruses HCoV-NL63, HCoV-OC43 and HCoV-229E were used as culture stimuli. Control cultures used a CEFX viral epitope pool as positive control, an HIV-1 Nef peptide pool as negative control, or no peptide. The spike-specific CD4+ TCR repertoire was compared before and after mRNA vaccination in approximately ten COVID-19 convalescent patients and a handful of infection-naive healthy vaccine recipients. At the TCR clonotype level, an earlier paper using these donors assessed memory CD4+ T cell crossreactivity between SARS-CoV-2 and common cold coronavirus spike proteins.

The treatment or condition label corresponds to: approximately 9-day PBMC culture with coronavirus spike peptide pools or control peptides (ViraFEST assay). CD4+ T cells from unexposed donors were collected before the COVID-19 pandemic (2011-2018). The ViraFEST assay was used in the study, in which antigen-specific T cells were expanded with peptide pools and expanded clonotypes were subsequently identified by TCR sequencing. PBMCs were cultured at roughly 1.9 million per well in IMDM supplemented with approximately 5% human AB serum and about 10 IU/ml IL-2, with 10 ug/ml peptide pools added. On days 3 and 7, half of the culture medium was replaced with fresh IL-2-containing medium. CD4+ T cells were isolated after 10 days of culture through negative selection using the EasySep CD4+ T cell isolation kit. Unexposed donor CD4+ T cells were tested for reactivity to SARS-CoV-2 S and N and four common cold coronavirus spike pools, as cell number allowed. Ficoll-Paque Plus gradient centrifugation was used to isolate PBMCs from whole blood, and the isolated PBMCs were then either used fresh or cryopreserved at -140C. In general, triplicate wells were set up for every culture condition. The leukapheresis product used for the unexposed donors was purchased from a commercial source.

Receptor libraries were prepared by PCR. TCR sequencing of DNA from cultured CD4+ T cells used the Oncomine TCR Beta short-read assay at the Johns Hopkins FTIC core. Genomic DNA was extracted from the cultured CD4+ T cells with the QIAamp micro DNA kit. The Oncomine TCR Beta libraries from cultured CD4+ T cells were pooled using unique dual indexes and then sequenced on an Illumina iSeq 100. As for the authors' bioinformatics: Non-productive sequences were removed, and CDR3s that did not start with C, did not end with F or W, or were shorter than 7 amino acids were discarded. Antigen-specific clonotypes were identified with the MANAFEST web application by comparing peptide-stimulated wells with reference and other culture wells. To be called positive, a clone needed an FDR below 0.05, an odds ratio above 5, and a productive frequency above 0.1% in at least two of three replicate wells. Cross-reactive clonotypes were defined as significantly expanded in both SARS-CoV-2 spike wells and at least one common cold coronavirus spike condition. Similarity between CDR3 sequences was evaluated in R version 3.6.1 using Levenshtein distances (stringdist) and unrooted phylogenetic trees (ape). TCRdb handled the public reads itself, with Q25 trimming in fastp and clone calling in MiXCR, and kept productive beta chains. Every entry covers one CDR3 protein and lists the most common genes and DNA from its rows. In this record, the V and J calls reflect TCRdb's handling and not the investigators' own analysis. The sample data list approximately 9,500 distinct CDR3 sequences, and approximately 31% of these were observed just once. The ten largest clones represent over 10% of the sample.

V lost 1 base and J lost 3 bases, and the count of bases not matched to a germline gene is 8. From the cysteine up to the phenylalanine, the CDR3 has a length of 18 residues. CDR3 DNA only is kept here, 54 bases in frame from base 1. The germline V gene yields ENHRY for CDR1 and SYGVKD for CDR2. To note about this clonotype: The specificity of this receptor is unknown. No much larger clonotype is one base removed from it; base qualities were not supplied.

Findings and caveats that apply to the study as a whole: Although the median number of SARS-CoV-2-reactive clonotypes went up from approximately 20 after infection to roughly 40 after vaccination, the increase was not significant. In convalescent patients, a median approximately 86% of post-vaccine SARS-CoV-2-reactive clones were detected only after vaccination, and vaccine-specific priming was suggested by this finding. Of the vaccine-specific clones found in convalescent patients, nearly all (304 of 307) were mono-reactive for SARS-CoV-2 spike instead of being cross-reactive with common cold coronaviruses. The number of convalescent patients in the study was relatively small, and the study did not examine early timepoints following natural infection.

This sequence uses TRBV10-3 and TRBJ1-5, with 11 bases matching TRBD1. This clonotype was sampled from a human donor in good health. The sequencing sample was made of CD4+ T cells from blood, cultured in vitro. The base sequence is TGTGCCATCAGTGAGTTGGGACAGGGGGACGGTTACAATCAGCCCCAGCATTTT. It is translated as CAISELGQGDGYNQPQHF.